One and the same sample provided the 21 T cell receptor beta chains below, sequenced in a study. Data came from immunoSEQ multiplex PCR; TCRdb stores just in-frame clones and leaves some out. This table has roughly 68,000 clones, just over 90% appearing once. Sequencing was done on a sample of PBMCs. The source is a man between 40 and 49 years old with rheumatoid arthritis.

CDR3 nucleotides: TGTGCCAGCAATTGGGGCAATCAGCCCCAGCATTTT. Amino acid sequence: CASNWGNQPQHF. V usage is TRBV28 and J usage is TRBJ1-5; D remains ambiguous. Germline assignment: CDR1 MDHEN and CDR2 SYDVKM. V dropped 7 bases and J dropped 2 bases, with 6 bases sitting between them. This CDR3 is 12 amino acids long.

This rearrangement joins TRBV6-5 to TRBJ2-7; D gene unclear. This CDR3 has 11 residues. V was trimmed by 7 bases and J by 6 bases, leaving 10 bases between them. CDR1 and CDR2 (germline): MNHEY, SVGAGI. In nucleotides, the CDR3 is TGTGCCAGCACCTGGGCGTCCGAGCAGTACTTC. It specifies CASTWASEQYF.

This chain joins TRBV5-5 and TRBJ2-1, with a tentative D call TRBD1 (8 bases). This CDR3 is built from 15 residues. Trimming pared 4 bases from V and 4 bases from J, leaving 15 bases between. The germline gives CDR1 SGHKS, CDR2 YYEKEE (reference sequence). CDR3 loop: CASSQGASGYNEQFF. The CDR3 DNA is TGTGCCAGCAGCCAGGGGGCTAGCGGATACAATGAGCAGTTCTTC.

The chain joins TRBV19 to TRBJ2-7; D ambiguous. The CDR3 extends over 12 amino acids. V gave up 5 bases and J gave up 4 bases, with 9 bases separating them. Germline V gene data show CDR1 as LNHDA and CDR2 as SQIVND (reference sequence). DNA for the CDR3: TGTGCCAGTAGTCAGAGTCCGTACGAGCAGTACTTC. Translation gives CASSQSPYEQYF.

CDR3 nucleotide sequence: TGTGCCAGTAGTACGGGGACTAGCGGGATTGACGAGCAGTACTTC. This gives the protein CASSTGTSGIDEQYF. This chain connects TRBV19 to TRBJ2-7, with 13 positions matching TRBD2. The CDR3 has 15 residues. The V gene's germline CDR1 is LNHDA and CDR2 SQIVND (reference sequence). V shed 4 bases and J 5 bases; nucleotides not matched to a gene: 5.

The rearrangement joins TRBV19 to TRBJ2-7, with 10 bases lining up with TRBD1. Germline CDR1 LNHDA, CDR2 SQIVND (reference sequence). The CDR3 consists of 12 residues. With V trimmed by 8 bases and J by 5 bases, 3 bases remained unmatched. The DNA of the CDR3 is TGTGCCAGTCGACAGGGGGCAGACGAGCAGTACTTC. Encoded protein: CASRQGADEQYF.

The rearrangement uses TRBV19 and TRBJ1-2, with unresolved D. CDR1 is LNHDA and CDR2 is SQIVND in the germline V gene (reference sequence). Between the trimmed V and J ends, which lost 9 bases and 8 bases, there was a span of 19 bases. The CDR3 is made up of 13 amino acids. CDR3 amino acids: CASASQTVGGYTF. CDR3 in DNA: TGTGCCAGCGCCAGCCAGACGGTGGGGGGCTACACCTTC.

This chain joins TRBV27 and TRBJ2-7; 7 bases fit TRBD1. This CDR3 is 12 amino acids long. Germline CDR1 and CDR2: MNHEY and SMNVEV (reference sequence). Trimming took 5 bases from V and 7 from J; bases not matched to a gene: 5. CDR3 sequence reads: CASSIRGREQYF. DNA of the CDR3: TGTGCCAGCAGTATCAGGGGGAGAGAGCAGTACTTC.

The chain has TRBV14 and TRBJ1-6; 8 bases are a match to TRBD1. The CDR3 contains 15 residues. Germline assignment: CDR1 SGHDN and CDR2 FVKESK. J lost 14 bases, V lost 4 bases, and 13 bases had no gene match. CDR3 nucleotide sequence: TGTGCCAGCAGCCCTCGGACAGGGCGGGACTATTCCCTCCACTTT. Translating gives CASSPRTGRDYSLHF.

J is TRBJ2-5 and V is TRBV3-1 (or the pseudogene TRBV3-2), with no clear D. CDR3 size: 12 residues. V shed 6 bases and J shed 6 bases, with 11 bases lying between them. Germline CDR1 reads LGHDT; CDR2 reads YNNKEL (reference sequence). CDR3 sequence (DNA): TGTGCCAGCAGTAAAGTCGTTAAGACCCAGTACTTC. This gives the protein CASSKVVKTQYF.

V and J are TRBV27 and TRBJ1-5; D gene uncertain. The CDR3 is 14 amino acids. Deletions cut 6 bases from V and 0 bases from J, with 9 bases between. Germline V lookup: CDR1 MNHEY, CDR2 SMNVEV (reference sequence). The CDR3 sequence is CASSQDRSNQPQHF. CDR3 bases: TGTGCCAGCAGCCAGGACCGTAGCAATCAGCCCCAGCATTTT.

The chain has TRBV18 and TRBJ2-5; D unresolved. From germline, CDR1 is KGHSH and CDR2 LQKENI. The CDR3 totals 15 residues. Trimming cost V 3 bases and J 2 bases, with 13 bases left between them. The CDR3: CASSPIYGDQETQYF. In DNA form, the CDR3 reads TGTGCCAGCTCACCCATCTATGGGGATCAAGAGACCCAGTACTTC.

The V gene is TRBV4-2, the J gene TRBJ1-2; D not certain. Trimming left V 4 bases short and J 6 bases short, with 24 bases between. CDR1 LGHNA and CDR2 YNFKEQ come from the germline V gene. The CDR3 extends over 17 amino acids. CDR3: CASSREGSGAPWDGYTF. The CDR3 DNA reads as TGTGCCAGCAGCCGGGAGGGTTCAGGAGCCCCCTGGGATGGCTACACCTTC.

The chain uses TRBV7-2 and TRBJ1-1; TRBD1 might be the D (6 bases). The CDR3 totals 13 residues. V dropped 1 base and J dropped 7 bases, with 10 bases sitting between them. Germline V gene data show CDR1 as SGHTA and CDR2 as FQGNSA. The CDR3 loop reads CASSLDGTREAFF. In DNA form, the CDR3 reads TGTGCCAGCAGCTTAGATGGGACACGTGAAGCTTTCTTT.

This clone was counted once. The chain is built from TRBV6-4 and TRBJ1-1, with TRBD1 as a possible D gene (6 bases). CDR1 MRHNA and CDR2 SNTAGT come from the germline V gene. Trimming took 6 bases from V and 4 from J, leaving 15 bases between them. This CDR3 is 14 amino acids long. CDR3 protein: CASSLRTDSTEAFF. CDR3 bases: TGTGCCAGCAGCCTACGGACAGACTCCACTGAAGCTTTCTTT.

The chain has TRBV25-1 and TRBJ2-7, with 11 bases identical to TRBD2. V shed 3 bases and J 0 bases; nucleotides not matched to a gene: 7. The germline CDR1 and CDR2 sequences are MGHDK and SYGVNS. The CDR3 length is 17 residues. The CDR3 coding sequence is TGTGCCAGCAGTGACGGACTAGCGGGTTACCGCTCCTACGAGCAGTACTTC. Protein sequence: CASSDGLAGYRSYEQYF.

V usage is TRBV27 and J usage is TRBJ2-1; D unresolved. This CDR3 comprises 15 residues. Trimming took 6 bases from V and 0 from J, leaving 12 bases between them. The germline CDR1 and CDR2 sequences are MNHEY and SMNVEV (reference sequence). CDR3 protein: CASSPPLGSYNEQFF. CDR3 sequence (DNA): TGTGCCAGCAGCCCGCCCTTGGGCTCCTACAATGAGCAGTTCTTC.

This chain joins TRBV29-1 and TRBJ1-6; D uncertain. Between the trimmed V and J ends, which lost 7 bases and 6 bases, there was a span of 19 bases. The CDR3 extends over 15 amino acids. Germline CDR1 reads SQVTM; CDR2 reads ANQGSEA. The DNA of the CDR3 is TGCAGCGCACGCATCCTCCGGGAGCCTAATTCACCCCTCCACTTT. This gives the protein CSARILREPNSPLHF.

This clone turned up a few times. Here the CDR3 DNA reads TGTGCCAGCAGCTCACCCTACGAGCAGTACTTC. Translation gives CASSSPYEQYF. The chain joins TRBV7-9 to TRBJ2-7; no firm D call. Trimming cost V 4 bases and J 2 bases, with 3 bases left between them. The CDR3 sequence is 11 residues long. The germline CDR1 and CDR2 sequences are SEHNR and FQNEAQ (reference sequence).

The rearrangement links TRBV30 to TRBJ2-3; D uncertain. CDR1 is GTSNPN and CDR2 is SVGIG in the germline V gene (reference sequence). V was clipped by 0 bases and J by 9 bases, with 10 bases between them. This CDR3 is 12 amino acids long. This CDR3 is CAWSVRHDTQYF. CDR3 in DNA: TGTGCCTGGAGTGTAAGGCACGACACGCAGTATTTT.

Points on this clone: A read error is likely, as this CDR3 ends without the conserved phenylalanine or tryptophan. The DNA is left out, because the CDR3 cannot be placed on it with certainty; the CDR3 is given as TCRdb lists it. The rearrangement joins TRBV10-1 to TRBJ2-7. The length of the CDR3 is 9 amino acids, counting both ends. Germline V lookup: CDR1 WNHNN, CDR2 SYGVQD (reference sequence). The CDR3 protein is CASSSDRLS.